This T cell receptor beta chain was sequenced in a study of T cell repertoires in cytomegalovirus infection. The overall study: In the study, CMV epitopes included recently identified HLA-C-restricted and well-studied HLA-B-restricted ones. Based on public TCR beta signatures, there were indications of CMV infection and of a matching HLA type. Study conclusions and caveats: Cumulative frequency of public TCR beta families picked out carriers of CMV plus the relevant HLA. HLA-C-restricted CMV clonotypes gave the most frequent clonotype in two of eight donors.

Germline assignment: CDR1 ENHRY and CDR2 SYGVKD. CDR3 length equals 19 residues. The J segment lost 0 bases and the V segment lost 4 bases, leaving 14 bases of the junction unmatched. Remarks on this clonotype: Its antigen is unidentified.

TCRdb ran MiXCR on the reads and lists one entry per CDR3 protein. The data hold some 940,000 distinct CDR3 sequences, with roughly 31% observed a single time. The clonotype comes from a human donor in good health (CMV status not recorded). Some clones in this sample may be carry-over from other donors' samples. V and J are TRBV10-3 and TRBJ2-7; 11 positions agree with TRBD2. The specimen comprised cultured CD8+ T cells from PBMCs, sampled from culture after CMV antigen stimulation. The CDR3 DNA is TGTGCCATCAGTGTACTTGGGGCTAGCGGGGGGCTTGTCTCCTACGAGCAGTACTTC. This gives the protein CAISVLGASGGLVSYEQYF.